This TCR beta chain is drawn from a study of T-cell memory formation after mild COVID-19. Study-wide context: The TCR clusters were mostly specific to one donor.

On this clonotype itself: Its antigen is currently unknown. Being one base from a much bigger clone, this may be a read error.

Between the trimmed V and J ends, which lost 6 bases and 5 bases, there was a span of 17 bases. Germline CDR1 MNHEY, CDR2 SVGAGI. This CDR3 is built from 16 residues. UMIs and sample barcodes were carried by the TCR alpha and TCR beta cDNA libraries that 5'RACE produced using constant-segment primers. TCRdb recomputed calls from the 5' RACE reads with MiXCR, one row per CDR3 protein. Of 140,000 or so distinct CDR3 sequences listed, about 5.5% are singletons. Study-wide results and caveats: The study found contracting CD4+ clones mainly in CM and EM and contracting CD8+ clones in EMRA. Balance between CD4 and CD8 was seen in clones contracting day 15 to 85, and a CD4+ lean was seen in later expanders.

The sample taken for sequencing was PBMCs or a T cell subset sorted from them (not recorded which). The chain is built from TRBV6-5 and TRBJ1-6, with D tentatively TRBD1 (6 bases). The sequence came from an adult woman who had mild COVID-19 (a few samples of this study predate the infection). Cell type and time point are not known. Here the CDR3 reads CASRTGGWRDNSPLHF. CDR3 coding DNA: TGTGCCAGCAGGACAGGAGGATGGCGCGATAATTCACCCCTCCACTTT.